The 8 T cell receptor beta chains in this list originate from one sample, sequenced in a study of T cell repertoires in cytomegalovirus infection. TCRdb re-called the reads with MiXCR, one entry per CDR3 protein. This table holds approximately 730,000 distinct CDR3 sequences, about 28% found once. These receptors lack a known antigen. Sequencing used cultured CD8+ T cells from PBMCs, obtained from culture after CMV antigen stimulation. The receptors derive from a human donor in good health (CMV status not recorded). Some clones in this sample may be carry-over from other donors' samples.

The chain uses TRBV4-1 and TRBJ2-1; D gene unclear. The germline V gene encodes CDR1 MGHRA and CDR2 YSYEKL. The germline V and J ends were trimmed by 3 bases and 4 bases, with 19 bases remaining between them. This CDR3 is built from 17 residues. The CDR3 DNA reads TGCGCCAGCAGCCAGAGTACCGCAGGAAAACTTTACAATGAGCAGTTCTTC. This codes for CASSQSTAGKLYNEQFF.

The chain employs TRBV2 and TRBJ1-2; D uncertain. Germline CDR1 SNHLY, CDR2 FYNNEI. This CDR3 has 12 residues. V was trimmed by 1 base and J by 5 bases, leaving 5 bases between them. CDR3 sequence reads: CASSEDKYGYTF. In DNA, the CDR3 is TGTGCCAGCAGTGAAGACAAGTATGGCTACACCTTC.

The rearrangement links TRBV7-9 to TRBJ1-3; D is unresolved. The CDR3 runs to 16 residues. V was cut by 2 bases and J by 0 bases, with 11 bases left in between. In germline, CDR1 is SEHNR, CDR2 FQNEAQ (reference sequence). CDR3 sequence: CASSLNPQHSGNTIYF. The CDR3 nucleotides read TGTGCCAGCAGCTTAAACCCGCAACACTCTGGAAACACCATATATTTT. The variable domain in full, with the rest retrieved from reference TRBV7-9 and TRBJ1-3, is DTGVSQNPRHKITKRGQNVTFRCDPISEHNRLYWYRQTLGQGPEFLTYFQNEAQLEKSRLLSDRFSAERPKGSFSTLEIQRTEQGDSAMYLCASSLNPQHSGNTIYFGEGSWLTVV.

This clonotype was detected a few times. This sequence joins TRBV7-2 and TRBJ2-1; 10 bases match TRBD1. The junction had 6 bases not matched to a gene; V was cut back by 5 bases and J by 5 bases. Germline V gene sequence: CDR1 SGHTA, CDR2 FQGNSA. The CDR3 has 15 amino acids. The CDR3 DNA sequence: TGTGCCAGCAGCCAGCCGGGACAGGGGCACAATGAGCAGTTCTTC. Encoded protein: CASSQPGQGHNEQFF.

This clonotype has more than one count but fewer than ten. The rearrangement joins TRBV19 to TRBJ2-1; D is unresolved. V was cut by 0 bases and J by 0 bases, with 12 bases left in between. Germline loops: CDR1 LNHDA, CDR2 SQIVND (reference sequence). The CDR3 spans 17 residues. The CDR3 nucleotides read TGTGCCAGTAGTATAGATTCCGCCCTACTCTCCTACAATGAGCAGTTCTTC. Protein product: CASSIDSALLSYNEQFF.

The V call is TRBV11-2, the J call TRBJ2-1; 8 nucleotides line up with TRBD2. The germline V gene has CDR1 SGHAT and CDR2 FQNNGV. This CDR3 region has 19 residues. With 2 bases clipped from V and 0 bases from J, the junction kept 12 bases outside the gene matches. CDR3 sequence: CASSLRGGHRVLSYNEQFF. CDR3 nucleotide sequence: TGTGCCAGCAGCTTACGGGGGGGGCACAGGGTCCTCTCCTACAATGAGCAGTTCTTC. Drawing the rest from reference TRBV11-2 and TRBJ2-1, the complete variable domain is EAGVAQSPRYKIIEKRQSVAFWCNPISGHATLYWYQQILGQGPKLLIQFQNNGVVDDSQLPKDRFSAERLKGVDSTLKIQPAKLEDSAVYLCASSLRGGHRVLSYNEQFFGPGTRLTVL.

The rearrangement uses TRBV5-5 and TRBJ2-7; no firm D call. This CDR3 is built from 16 residues. V was pared by 4 bases and J by 0 bases, with 17 bases between. Germline assignment: CDR1 SGHKS and CDR2 YYEKEE (reference sequence). CDR3: CASSIHSRTISYEQYV. The CDR3 DNA reads TGTGCCAGCAGCATCCACAGCCGTACGATCTCCTACGAGCAGTACGTC.

V usage is TRBV24-1 and J usage is TRBJ2-1; 7 positions match TRBD1. V dropped 4 bases and J dropped 9; count of bases not matched to a gene: 8. This CDR3 spans 14 amino acids. Germline lookup yields CDR1 KGHDR and CDR2 SFDVKD. CDR3 in amino acids: CATSELGTVREQFF. The CDR3 bases are TGTGCCACCAGTGAGTTAGGGACAGTACGTGAGCAGTTCTTC.